This TCR beta chain originates from a study of blood T cell repertoires in COVID-19. The germline V gene has CDR1 LGHDT and CDR2 YNNKEL (reference sequence). After removal of 4 bases from V and 1 base from J, the junction contained 0 bases not matched to a gene. This CDR3 is built from 14 residues. This table comes from immunoSEQ multiplex PCR, and its TCRdb copy is limited to in-frame clones, with some not included. Here the sample spans about 320,000 clones, over 70% being singletons. The sequence was collected from a woman aged 45 to 65 with acute or convalescent COVID-19. The material sequenced was peripheral blood. V is TRBV3-1 (or the pseudogene TRBV3-2) and J is TRBJ2-5; TRBD1 matches at 10 bases. The CDR3 DNA follows: TGTGCCAGCAGCCGACAGGGGGCCCAAGAGACCCAGTACTTC. Protein product: CASSRQGAQETQYF.